The source of this T cell receptor (beta chain) is a study of neoadjuvant anti-PD-1 for oral cavity cancer. Here immunoSEQ multiplex PCR was the method, and the copy in TCRdb shows in-frame clones only, minus some. Among about 68,000 clones listed, 80% to 90% were seen once. Time point reported: after neoadjuvant nivolumab, at surgical resection. These newly diagnosed stage II-IVA oral cavity squamous cell carcinoma patients had no prior systemic or radiation treatment. Trimming removed 3 bases from V and 0 bases from J, with 16 bases in between. The V gene's germline CDR1 is LGHNA and CDR2 YNFKEQ. This CDR3 is 17 amino acids long.

The receptor comes from a person aged 35 to 85 with oral cavity squamous cell carcinoma. The rearrangement joins TRBV4-2 to TRBJ2-3; D not resolved. Sequencing was performed on PBMCs, taken after nivolumab (anti-PD-1) treatment. CDR3 sequence (DNA): TGTGCCAGCAGCCAGGAACTATCTTGGGCGAGCACAGATACGCAGTATTTT. This gives the protein CASSQELSWASTDTQYF.